This passage covers 27 T cell receptor beta chains from one sample sequenced in a study of vaccination effects on CD4 cells after COVID-19. Prior to sequencing, the ViraFEST assay stimulated PBMC with viral peptide pools, which expanded the antigen-specific CD4+ T cells. Culture lasted roughly 9 days before CD4+ T cell isolation. The participants, recipients of two vaccine doses, got either BNT162b2 or mRNA-1273. The repertoire was sequenced with immunoSEQ multiplex PCR; TCRdb's copy has only in-frame clones and lacks some. The sample carries 30,000 to 40,000 clones, 72% recorded once. No antigen is known for these receptors. The sample was CD4+ T cells from PBMCs cultured with HCoV-229E spike peptides, taken after COVID-19 vaccination. The receptors shown here come from a human donor who received a COVID-19 vaccine.

V gene TRBV19 combines with J gene TRBJ1-3; D is unclear. The CDR3 is 16 residues long. Per germline, CDR1 LNHDA and CDR2 SQIVND (reference sequence). V gave up 5 bases and J gave up 0 bases, with 14 bases separating them. CDR3 in DNA: TGTGCCAGTAGTCATTGGTCGGGAAACTCTGGAAACACCATATATTTT. This codes for CASSHWSGNSGNTIYF. The variable domain in full, completed from reference TRBV19 and TRBJ1-3, reads DGGITQSPKYLFRKEGQNVTLSCEQNLNHDAMYWYRQDPGQGLRLIYYSQIVNDFQKGDIAEGYSVSREKKESFPLTVTSAQKNPTAFYLCASSHWSGNSGNTIYFGEGSWLTVV.

This chain uses TRBV6-5 with TRBJ1-1; D is uncertain. Germline V gene lookup returns CDR1 MNHEY and CDR2 SVGAGI. The CDR3 runs 14 residues. Trimming left V 7 bases short and J 0 bases short, with 12 bases between. The CDR3 here is CASTPGYMNTEAFF. Written as DNA, the CDR3 is TGTGCCAGCACGCCTGGATACATGAACACTGAAGCTTTCTTT.

The chain carries TRBV6-5 and TRBJ2-7, with D maybe TRBD2 (6 bases). Germline V CDR1 and CDR2: MNHEY, SVGAGI. Trimming took off 7 bases at V and 3 bases at J, with 19 bases between the two ends. The CDR3 covers 15 residues. CDR3 loop: CASNSLRDPYYEQYF. The CDR3 bases are TGTGCCAGCAATTCCTTGCGGGACCCTTACTACGAGCAGTACTTC.

The rearrangement links TRBV27 to TRBJ1-5; no firm D call. Looked up from germline, CDR1 is MNHEY and CDR2 is SMNVEV (reference sequence). The CDR3 length is 15 residues. Trimming cost V 0 bases and J 6 bases, with 12 bases left between them. Written as DNA, the CDR3 is TGTGCCAGCAGTTTATCGGATAGGGAGGGTCAGCCCCAGCATTTT. The encoded protein is CASSLSDREGQPQHF.

The chain carries TRBV19 and TRBJ2-6; D is ambiguous. There are 16 residues in the CDR3. V gave up 5 bases and J gave up 4 bases, with 15 bases separating them. Germline loops: CDR1 LNHDA, CDR2 SQIVND (reference sequence). In DNA form, the CDR3 reads TGTGCCAGTAGTTCTCGGACGAACTCCGGGGCCAACGTCCTGACTTTC. This translates into CASSSRTNSGANVLTF.

V usage is TRBV19 and J usage is TRBJ2-1; D perhaps matches TRBD2 (5 bases). CDR1 and CDR2 (germline): LNHDA, SQIVND (reference sequence). V lost 6 bases, J lost 9 bases, and 24 bases lay in between. The CDR3 totals 16 residues. CDR3 sequence reads: CASSNPRGRGSGEQFF. The CDR3 DNA reads TGTGCCAGTAGCAACCCCCGAGGACGGGGTTCGGGTGAGCAGTTCTTC.

This clone was seen once. This chain joins TRBV9 and TRBJ1-5, with D unclear. The germline V gene has CDR1 SGDLS and CDR2 YYNGEE. The CDR3 is made up of 14 amino acids. V lost 3 bases and J lost 0, with 7 bases in between. CDR3: CASSASYSNQPQHF. The CDR3 DNA follows: TGTGCCAGCAGCGCCTCGTATAGCAATCAGCCCCAGCATTTT.

This clone was seen only once. This sequence joins TRBV4-1 and TRBJ2-7; 11 nucleotides line up with TRBD1. CDR1 and CDR2 from the germline V gene are MGHRA and YSYEKL. CDR3 length: 15 amino acids. The junction had 7 bases not matched to a gene; V was cut back by 3 bases and J by 6 bases. The CDR3 nucleotides read TGCGCCAGCAGCCATTTAGGACAGGGGGCAGGCGAGCAGTACTTC. This codes for CASSHLGQGAGEQYF.

This clone was detected only a few times. The chain is built from TRBV7-9 and TRBJ2-7; either TRBD1 or TRBD2 may fit D (5 bases each). This CDR3 region has 12 residues. The ends were cut back, 5 bases at V and 6 bases at J, with 11 bases in the middle. CDR1 and CDR2 from the germline V gene are SEHNR and FQNEAQ (reference sequence). The CDR3 DNA reads TGTGCCAGCAGCACCCCAGGGAGCGAGCAGTACTTC. Translated: CASSTPGSEQYF.

This chain uses TRBV18 with TRBJ1-2, with TRBD1 matching 12 bases. Germline V lookup: CDR1 KGHSH, CDR2 LQKENI. V was pared by 3 bases and J by 8 bases, with 10 bases of the junction left unmatched. The CDR3 consists of 16 residues. The CDR3 sequence: CASSPRDRGHSYGYTF. CDR3 DNA: TGTGCCAGCTCACCCCGGGACAGGGGGCATTCTTACGGCTACACCTTC.

The chain uses TRBV5-4 and TRBJ2-1; 10 bases fit TRBD2. The CDR3 has 17 residues. Per the germline V gene, CDR1 is SGHNT and CDR2 is YYREEE (reference sequence). Trimming cost V 5 bases and J 7 bases; bases outside gene matches: 15. CDR3 nucleotide sequence: TGTGCCAGCAGTTTCCCGCCATTAGCGGGGGGTGGTAATGAGCAGTTCTTC. Translated: CASSFPPLAGGGNEQFF. Full variable domain (missing parts from reference TRBV5-4 and TRBJ2-1): ETGVTQSPTHLIKTRGQQVTLRCSSQSGHNTVSWYQQALGQGPQFIFQYYREEENGRGNFPPRFSGLQFPNYSSELNVNALELDDSALYLCASSFPPLAGGGNEQFFGPGTRLTVL.

The chain carries TRBV2 and TRBJ2-6, with D possibly being TRBD2 (5 bases). This CDR3 contains 16 residues. Germline V lookup: CDR1 SNHLY, CDR2 FYNNEI. V was shortened by 0 bases and J by 0 bases, with 6 bases between the two germline ends. This chain's CDR3 is CASSEAGSSGANVLTF. The DNA of the CDR3 is TGTGCCAGCAGTGAAGCAGGGAGCTCTGGGGCCAACGTCCTGACTTTC.

The chain carries TRBV30 and TRBJ2-3, with unresolved D. Looked up from germline, CDR1 is GTSNPN and CDR2 is SVGIG (reference sequence). This CDR3 is built from 12 residues. V was trimmed by 3 bases and J by 5 bases, leaving 9 bases between them. CDR3 in amino acids: CAWSHDRDTQYF. CDR3 nucleotide sequence: TGTGCCTGGAGCCATGACCGAGATACGCAGTATTTT.

This chain connects TRBV5-1 to TRBJ1-3, with 7 bases lining up with TRBD1. The CDR3 runs 17 residues. The germline gives CDR1 SGHRS, CDR2 YFSETQ. V was pared by 0 bases and J by 0 bases, with 6 bases of the junction left unmatched. The CDR3 here is CASSLVPTGLSGNTIYF. For the CDR3, the DNA is TGCGCCAGCAGCTTGGTACCGACAGGGCTCTCTGGAAACACCATATATTTT. The whole variable domain, remainder taken from reference TRBV5-1 and TRBJ1-3, is KAGVTQTPRYLIKTRGQQVTLSCSPISGHRSVSWYQQTPGQGLQFLFEYFSETQRNKGNFPGRFSGRQFSNSRSEMNVSTLELGDSALYLCASSLVPTGLSGNTIYFGEGSWLTVV.

V gene TRBV6-1 combines with J gene TRBJ1-2; D is uncertain. This CDR3 has 16 residues. Germline V CDR1 and CDR2: MNHNS, SASEGT. The germline V and J ends were trimmed by 4 bases and 0 bases, with 15 bases remaining between them. The CDR3 loop reads CASSGIVRAPNYGYTF. As DNA, the CDR3 is TGTGCCAGCAGTGGGATTGTGAGGGCCCCTAACTATGGCTACACCTTC.

The rearrangement joins TRBV25-1 to TRBJ2-7; 10 bases agree with TRBD1. J gave up 4 bases and V 6 bases, and 6 bases lay outside the gene matches. The CDR3 is made up of 14 amino acids. The germline gives CDR1 MGHDK, CDR2 SYGVNS. CDR3 sequence (DNA): TGTGCCAGCAGCTCGACAGGGGGCAGGTACGAGCAGTACTTC. Protein product: CASSSTGGRYEQYF.

The CDR3 here is CASSVESSYNSPLHF. CDR3 nucleotides: TGTGCCAGCAGCGTAGAGAGCTCCTATAATTCACCCCTCCACTTT. The V gene is TRBV9, the J gene TRBJ1-6; D ambiguous. V gave up 0 bases and J gave up 0 bases, with 4 bases separating them. This CDR3 contains 15 residues. Germline V gene lookup returns CDR1 SGDLS and CDR2 YYNGEE.

The chain links TRBV3-1 (or the pseudogene TRBV3-2) to TRBJ2-3, with D possibly being TRBD2 (7 bases). Per the germline V gene, CDR1 is LGHDT and CDR2 is YNNKEL (reference sequence). Between the trimmed V and J ends, which lost 10 bases and 2 bases, there was a span of 19 bases. This CDR3 contains 15 residues. CDR3 protein: CAIERLGGATDTQYF. CDR3 nucleotides: TGTGCCATCGAAAGGCTAGGGGGGGCCACAGATACGCAGTATTTT.

This clone was picked up one time. The chain has TRBV7-8 and TRBJ2-1; 7 bases align to TRBD2. The CDR3 has 14 residues. V lost 1 base, J lost 4 bases, and 1 base stayed unmatched. Germline V gene lookup returns CDR1 SGHVS and CDR2 FQNEAQ. The CDR3 region is CASSLERGYNEQFF. The CDR3 nucleotides are TGTGCCAGCAGCTTAGAGCGGGGATACAATGAGCAGTTCTTC.

This clone was detected a few times. The chain carries TRBV10-3 and TRBJ1-5; possibly TRBD1 for D (5 bases). The V gene's germline CDR1 is ENHRY and CDR2 SYGVKD. Trimming removed 2 bases at V and 7 bases at J, with 15 bases between. The CDR3 is made up of 15 amino acids. The CDR3 loop is CAISEQDSNTQPQHF. The CDR3 DNA reads as TGTGCCATCAGTGAGCAAGACAGTAATACCCAGCCCCAGCATTTT.

The J gene is TRBJ2-5, the V gene TRBV19, with 9 positions matching TRBD2. V shed 3 bases and J 5 bases; nucleotides not matched to a gene: 7. This CDR3 region has 15 residues. Germline CDR1 LNHDA, CDR2 SQIVND (reference sequence). CDR3 protein: CASSIFAGGHETQYF. The CDR3 DNA is TGTGCCAGTAGTATCTTTGCGGGGGGGCATGAGACCCAGTACTTC.

The rearrangement uses TRBV5-1 and TRBJ1-3; the D is unclear. The CDR3 has 13 amino acids. V shed 0 bases and J shed 3 bases, with 4 bases lying between them. Germline V lookup: CDR1 SGHRS, CDR2 YFSETQ. The CDR3 is CASSLGHGNTIYF. The CDR3 DNA reads TGCGCCAGCAGCTTGGGACATGGAAACACCATATATTTT.

The chain recombines TRBV6-5 with TRBJ1-2; unclear D gene. Germline CDR1 reads MNHEY; CDR2 reads SVGAGI. CDR3 length: 13 residues. V was shortened by 6 bases and J by 7 bases, with 15 bases between the two germline ends. In DNA form, the CDR3 reads TGTGCCAGCAGGGTCCCCCAAATGGGTGGCTACACCTTC. It specifies CASRVPQMGGYTF.

This sequence joins TRBV2 and TRBJ2-3; D not certain. Per the germline V gene, CDR1 is SNHLY and CDR2 is FYNNEI. This CDR3 spans 13 amino acids. Trimming left V 6 bases short and J 2 bases short, with 9 bases between. The CDR3 reads CASSAPFTDTQYF. CDR3 nucleotides: TGTGCCAGCAGCGCCCCTTTCACAGATACGCAGTATTTT.

The chain uses TRBV4-2 and TRBJ2-3; D is undetermined. The CDR3 consists of 14 residues. The V gene's germline CDR1 is LGHNA and CDR2 YNFKEQ. The V end was cut by 3 bases, the J end by 0 bases, with 7 bases between. CDR3 coding DNA: TGTGCCAGCAGCCATCCGGAGAGCACAGATACGCAGTATTTT. It specifies CASSHPESTDTQYF.

This chain connects TRBV13 to TRBJ2-7; D is unresolved. This CDR3 contains 14 residues. Between the trimmed V and J ends, which lost 5 bases and 4 bases, there was a span of 15 bases. Germline-derived CDR1 and CDR2 are PRHDT and FYEKMQ (reference sequence). The CDR3 sequence is CASSPKGRTYEQYF. The CDR3, as DNA: TGTGCCAGCAGCCCGAAAGGACGGACGTACGAGCAGTACTTC.

V usage is TRBV13 and J usage is TRBJ2-7; no definite D call. The CDR3 runs to 12 residues. Germline CDR1 and CDR2: PRHDT and FYEKMQ (reference sequence). V shed 0 bases and J shed 4 bases, with 4 bases lying between them. This chain's CDR3 is CASSLGRYEQYF. The CDR3 bases are TGTGCCAGCAGCTTAGGCCGATACGAGCAGTACTTC.